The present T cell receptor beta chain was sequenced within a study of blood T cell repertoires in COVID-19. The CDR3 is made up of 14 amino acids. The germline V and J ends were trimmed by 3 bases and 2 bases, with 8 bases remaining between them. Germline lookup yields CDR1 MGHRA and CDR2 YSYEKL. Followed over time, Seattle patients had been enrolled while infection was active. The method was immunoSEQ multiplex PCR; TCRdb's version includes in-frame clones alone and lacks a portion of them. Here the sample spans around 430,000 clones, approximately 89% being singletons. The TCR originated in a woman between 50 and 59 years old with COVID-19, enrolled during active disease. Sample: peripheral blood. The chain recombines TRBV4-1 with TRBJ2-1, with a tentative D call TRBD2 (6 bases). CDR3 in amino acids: CASSQGGAYNEQFF. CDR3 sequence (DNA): TGCGCCAGCAGCCAGGGGGGAGCCTACAATGAGCAGTTCTTC.